Each of the 20 T cell receptor beta chains below was sequenced from the same sample in a study of neurological immune-mediated disorders (dated by TCRdb to the late 2010s). Receptor libraries were prepared by 5' RACE. The listed sequencing device is Illumina HiSeq 2500. TCRdb's own reprocessing of the public reads used fastp at Q25 and MiXCR and kept productive beta chains. CDR3 protein sequences are deduplicated, and each keeps its most common genes and DNA. Across this sample there are fewer than 45,000 distinct CDR3 sequences, with roughly 2.5% seen only once. Of the sample, 9.5% to 15% falls within the top ten clones. The sample taken for sequencing was PBMCs. Receptors originate from a man between 25 and 39 years old with multiple sclerosis.

This clonotype has a count of ten or more. The V and J genes are TRBV20-1 and TRBJ2-1, with a tentative D call TRBD2 (5 bases). This CDR3 spans 15 amino acids. V gave up 1 base and J gave up 8 bases, with 18 bases separating them. The germline CDR1 and CDR2 sequences are DFQATT and SNEGSKA (reference sequence). The chain's CDR3 is CSARAGLERRYEQFF. Written as DNA, the CDR3 is TGCAGTGCTAGAGCCGGGCTAGAGAGGAGGTATGAGCAGTTCTTC.

This clonotype occurred many times. This chain joins TRBV5-1 and TRBJ2-2; no definite D call. CDR3 length: 14 residues. Germline V gives CDR1 SGHRS, CDR2 YFSETQ. Deletions cut 0 bases from V and 1 base from J, with 4 bases between. The CDR3 reads CASSLDGNTGELFF. In DNA form, the CDR3 reads TGCGCCAGCAGCTTGGATGGGAACACCGGGGAGCTGTTTTTT.

In its sample, this clonotype was seen many times. The rearrangement uses TRBV28 and TRBJ2-7, with 8 bases that match TRBD1. The CDR3 has 12 amino acids. CDR1 MDHEN and CDR2 SYDVKM come from the germline V gene. Losses at the gene ends were 4 bases for V and 6 bases for J; bases not matched to a gene: 2. CDR3 nucleotide sequence: TGTGCCAGCAGTTCCGACAGGGGCGAGCAGTACTTC. It codes for CASSSDRGEQYF.

This clonotype was counted at least ten times. This chain uses TRBV24-1 with TRBJ2-5, with 9 bases aligning to TRBD2. The CDR3 consists of 16 residues. From germline, CDR1 is KGHDR and CDR2 SFDVKD. V shed 7 bases and J 4 bases; nucleotides not matched to a gene: 12. In DNA, the CDR3 is TGTGCCACCAGCCCAGGGAGTAGCGGGAGAGGAGAGACCCAGTACTTC. Amino acids: CATSPGSSGRGETQYF.

This clonotype was seen at least ten times. The V gene is TRBV28, the J gene TRBJ1-6, with 8 bases that match TRBD1. The germline gives CDR1 MDHEN, CDR2 SYDVKM. This CDR3 contains 16 residues. V lost 5 bases, J lost 4 bases, and 7 bases stayed unmatched. CDR3: CASSLRTGSYNSPLHF. The DNA for the CDR3 is TGTGCCAGCAGTCTACGGACAGGGAGTTATAATTCACCCCTCCACTTT.

At least ten counts were recorded for this clonotype. The V call is TRBV20-1, the J call TRBJ1-1; D not certain. The germline CDR1 and CDR2 sequences are DFQATT and SNEGSKA (reference sequence). The CDR3 has 10 residues. V lost 3 bases to trimming and J lost 11 bases, with 10 bases between them. CDR3 in amino acids: CSARSVEAFF. DNA for the CDR3: TGCAGTGCTAGGTCAGTGGAGGCTTTCTTT.

The table lists this clonotype with many counts. This sequence joins TRBV6-5 and TRBJ2-7; TRBD2 matches 9 bases. Germline V CDR1 and CDR2: MNHEY, SVGAGI. The CDR3 loop spans 15 amino acids. Trimming cost V 2 bases and J 0 bases; bases outside gene matches: 2. The CDR3 protein is CASSYGAGGSYEQYF. The CDR3 DNA reads as TGTGCCAGCAGTTACGGAGCGGGGGGCTCCTACGAGCAGTACTTC.

This clonotype was counted many times. The rearrangement joins TRBV12-3 or TRBV12-4 to TRBJ1-1; D ambiguous. V was cut by 6 bases and J by 1 base, with 9 bases left in between. This CDR3 is built from 13 residues. The CDR3 coding sequence is TGTGCCAGCAGGCGGGGTCGGAACACTGAAGCTTTCTTT. Protein sequence: CASRRGRNTEAFF.

There are many counts of this clonotype. The chain links TRBV6-5 to TRBJ1-2, with 11 positions matching TRBD1. The germline CDR1 and CDR2 sequences are MNHEY and SVGAGI. Unmatched junction bases numbered 8, after V lost 8 bases and J lost 3 bases. CDR3 length: 15 amino acids. The CDR3 region has the DNA TGTGCCAGCTCGATGGGACAGGGGGGGTACTATGGCTACACCTTC. This sequence encodes CASSMGQGGYYGYTF.

This clonotype was recorded many times. The rearrangement links TRBV24-1 to TRBJ2-7, with 9 nucleotides matching TRBD1. CDR1 is KGHDR, CDR2 SFDVKD, per germline. V lost 4 bases, J lost 1 base, and 4 bases stayed unmatched. The CDR3 is 15 residues long. CDR3 sequence: CATSESGTGSYEQYF. CDR3 DNA sequence: TGTGCCACCAGTGAGTCCGGGACAGGGTCCTACGAGCAGTACTTC.

This clonotype was observed at least ten times. The rearrangement joins TRBV12-3 or TRBV12-4 to TRBJ1-1, with TRBD1 matching over 10 bases. The CDR3 consists of 14 residues. V was clipped by 7 bases and J by 5 bases; unmatched bases: 7. The DNA of the CDR3 is TGTGCCAGCACCGGACAGGGGGGTATGACTGAAGCTTTCTTT. It codes for CASTGQGGMTEAFF.

The table lists this clonotype with a few counts. This sequence joins TRBV5-1 and TRBJ2-7; 7 nucleotides match TRBD2. V lost 7 bases and J lost 6; bases outside the gene matches: 13. CDR1 is SGHRS, CDR2 YFSETQ, per germline. The length of the CDR3 is 14 residues. Written as DNA, the CDR3 is TGCGCCAGCGCGGAAGCGGGACCTGTCTCCGAGCAGTACTTC. Its translation is CASAEAGPVSEQYF.

The sample holds many counts of this clonotype. The chain joins TRBV7-2 to TRBJ2-1; D is unclear. This CDR3 is 13 amino acids long. CDR1 is SGHTA, CDR2 FQGNSA, per germline. The V and J ends lost 5 bases and 4 bases respectively, with 9 bases between them. In nucleotides, the CDR3 is TGTGCCAGCAGCGGAAGACTGTACAATGAGCAGTTCTTC. It encodes CASSGRLYNEQFF.

This clonotype showed up many times. The chain combines TRBV4-1 with TRBJ2-7; D ambiguous. With 0 bases removed from V and 1 base from J, the gap between germline ends came to 10 bases. This CDR3 region has 15 residues. CDR1 and CDR2 from the germline V gene are MGHRA and YSYEKL. The CDR3 loop is CASSQEWQVSYEQYF. The CDR3 DNA sequence: TGCGCCAGCAGCCAAGAATGGCAGGTGTCCTACGAGCAGTACTTC.

This clonotype showed up many times. CDR3 DNA: TGTGCTCTGGGGGCAGGGGCGGGGGATGAGCAGTTCTTC. Its translation is CALGAGAGDEQFF. V and J are TRBV2 and TRBJ2-1, with TRBD2 as a possible D gene (7 bases). CDR1 is SNHLY, CDR2 FYNNEI, per germline. The CDR3 totals 13 residues. The complete variable domain, with remaining parts taken from reference TRBV2 and TRBJ2-1, reads EPEVTQTPSHQVTQMGQEVILRCVPISNHLYFYWYRQILGQKVEFLVSFYNNEISEKSEIFDDQFSVERPDGSNFTLKIRSTKLEDSAMYFCALGAGAGDEQFFGPGTRLTVL.

This clonotype was detected many times. The chain combines TRBV12-3 or TRBV12-4 with TRBJ2-1; a weak D match, TRBD2 (6 bases). This CDR3 contains 16 residues. The V and J ends lost 11 bases and 9 bases respectively, with 29 bases between them. CDR3 DNA: TGTGCCCGCCCGGAGGGAGACCCCACGCAGAATATTGAGCAGTTCTTC. Its protein product is CARPEGDPTQNIEQFF.

This clonotype was seen many times. This chain uses TRBV6-5 with TRBJ1-1, with TRBD1 matching 7 bases. CDR1 and CDR2 (germline): MNHEY, SVGAGI. After removal of 2 bases from V and 6 bases from J, the junction contained 3 bases not matched to a gene. The CDR3 runs 13 residues. CDR3 coding DNA: TGTGCCAGCAGTTACACAGGGGTCGCTGAAGCTTTCTTT. This gives the protein CASSYTGVAEAFF.

The table lists this clonotype with many counts. J is TRBJ2-3 and V is TRBV28, with TRBD2 matching over 11 bases. Germline-derived CDR1 and CDR2 are MDHEN and SYDVKM. The V gene end was trimmed by 5 bases and the J gene end by 0 bases; junction bases not matched to a gene: 4. There are 16 residues in the CDR3. The DNA of the CDR3 is TGTGCCAGCAGTCGACTAGCGGGAATAAGCACAGATACGCAGTATTTT. Amino acid sequence: CASSRLAGISTDTQYF.

This clonotype was observed many times. The CDR3 here is CASSYPDSNQPQHF. The CDR3 coding sequence is TGTGCCAGCAGCTATCCGGATAGCAATCAGCCCCAGCATTTT. This chain joins TRBV7-9 and TRBJ1-5, with D hard to call. This CDR3 contains 14 residues. Trimming shortened V by 4 bases and J by 0 bases, and 7 bases separated the two germline ends. Germline CDR1 SEHNR, CDR2 FQNEAQ (reference sequence).

This clonotype was seen ten or more times. The CDR3 here is CASSDLGAAEQYF. The CDR3 DNA reads as TGCGCCAGCAGTGATTTGGGGGCGGCGGAGCAGTACTTC. This chain links TRBV10-2 with TRBJ2-7, with D possibly being TRBD1 (6 bases). The CDR3 length is 13 residues. V dropped 3 bases and J dropped 7 bases, with 13 bases sitting between them. Germline V lookup: CDR1 WSHSY, CDR2 SAAADI.